This T cell receptor beta chain was identified during a study of CD8 T cell repertoires and HIV-1 epitope variants. As for the study in general: Separate wells received one of Twenty-five Gag or Nef variant peptides. Controls were a CMV, EBV and flu peptide pool, Ebola AY9 negative control, and no-peptide well.

The CDR3 sequence is 14 residues long. Trimming stripped 4 bases from V and 4 bases from J, with 13 bases between. Looked up from germline, CDR1 is SGHKS and CDR2 is YYEKEE (reference sequence). Findings and caveats of the study: Some ten antigen-specific TCR beta clonotypes were found; six seemed cross-reactive to variants. Nef KF9 drew about five clonotypes and HW9 one, without TAALDMSHF responses.

About this clone: What it recognizes is unknown.

Only in-frame clones appear in the TCRdb table, and some are missing; sequencing was by immunoSEQ multiplex PCR. The repertoire holds about 95,000 clones, with just under 75% as singletons. This TCR derives from a male donor with HIV. The sequencing sample was made of uncultured baseline CD8+ T cells from peripheral blood mononuclear cells (PBMCs). This sequence joins TRBV5-5 and TRBJ2-3, with D perhaps matching TRBD1 or TRBD2 (5 bases each). CDR3 residues: CASSRDGWADTQYF. The CDR3 DNA sequence: TGTGCCAGCAGCCGGGACGGGTGGGCAGATACGCAGTATTTT. The full variable domain, completed using reference TRBV5-5 and TRBJ2-3, is DAGVTQSPTHLIKTRGQQVTLRCSPISGHKSVSWYQQVLGQGPQFIFQYYEKEERGRGNFPDRFSARQFPNYSSELNVNALLLGDSALYLCASSRDGWADTQYFGPGTRLTVL.